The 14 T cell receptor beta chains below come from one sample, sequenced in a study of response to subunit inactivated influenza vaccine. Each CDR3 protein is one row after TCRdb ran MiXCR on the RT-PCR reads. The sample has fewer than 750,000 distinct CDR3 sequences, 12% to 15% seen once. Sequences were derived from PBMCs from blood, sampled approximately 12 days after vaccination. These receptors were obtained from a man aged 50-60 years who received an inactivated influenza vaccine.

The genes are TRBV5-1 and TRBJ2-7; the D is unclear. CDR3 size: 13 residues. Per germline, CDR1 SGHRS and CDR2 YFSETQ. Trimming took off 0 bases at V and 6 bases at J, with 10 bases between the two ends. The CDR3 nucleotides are TGCGCCAGCAGCTTGGTGTTGGGTTCCGAGCAGTACTTC. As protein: CASSLVLGSEQYF.

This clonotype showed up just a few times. CDR3 loop: CASSFARGGQGGELFF. CDR3 nucleotide sequence: TGTGCCAGCAGCTTTGCGCGGGGGGGCCAAGGCGGGGAGCTGTTTTTT. The V gene is TRBV7-2, the J gene TRBJ2-2, with 9 nucleotides matching TRBD2. CDR1 and CDR2 (germline): SGHTA, FQGNSA. Trimming at V came to 3 bases and at J to 7 bases, leaving 9 bases not matched to a gene. This CDR3 has 16 amino acids.

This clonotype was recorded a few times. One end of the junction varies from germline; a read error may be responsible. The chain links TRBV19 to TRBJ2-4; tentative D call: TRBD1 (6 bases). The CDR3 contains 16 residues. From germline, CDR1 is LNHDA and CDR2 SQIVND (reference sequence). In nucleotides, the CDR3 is TGTGCTAGTAGTAAGACAGGCACCGTGGCCAAAAACATTCAGTACTTC. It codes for CASSKTGTVAKNIQYF.

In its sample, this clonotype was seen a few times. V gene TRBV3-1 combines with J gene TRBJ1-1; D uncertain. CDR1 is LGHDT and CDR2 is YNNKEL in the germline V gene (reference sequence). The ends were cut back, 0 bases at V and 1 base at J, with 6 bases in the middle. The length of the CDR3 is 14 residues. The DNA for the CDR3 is TGTGCCAGCAGCCAAGAGGGAGGGAACACTGAAGCTTTCTTT. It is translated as CASSQEGGNTEAFF.

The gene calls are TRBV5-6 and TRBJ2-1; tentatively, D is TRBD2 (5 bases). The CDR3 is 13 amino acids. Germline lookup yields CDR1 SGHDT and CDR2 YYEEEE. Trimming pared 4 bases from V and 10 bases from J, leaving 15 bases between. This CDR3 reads CASSQTSPREQFF. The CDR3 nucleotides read TGTGCCAGCAGCCAAACTAGTCCGAGGGAGCAGTTCTTC.

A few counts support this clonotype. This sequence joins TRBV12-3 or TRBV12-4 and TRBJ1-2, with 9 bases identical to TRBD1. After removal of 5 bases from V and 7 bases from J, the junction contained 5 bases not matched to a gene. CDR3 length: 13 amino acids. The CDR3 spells CASSRDRVAGYTF. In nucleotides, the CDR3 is TGTGCCAGCAGTCGGGACAGGGTCGCTGGCTACACCTTC.

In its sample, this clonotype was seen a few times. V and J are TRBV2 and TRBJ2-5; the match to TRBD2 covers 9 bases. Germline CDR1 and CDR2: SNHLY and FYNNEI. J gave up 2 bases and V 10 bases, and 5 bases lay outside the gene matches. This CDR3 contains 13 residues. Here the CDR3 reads CATRLAEQETQYF. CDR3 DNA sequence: TGTGCCACCAGACTAGCGGAACAAGAGACCCAGTACTTC.

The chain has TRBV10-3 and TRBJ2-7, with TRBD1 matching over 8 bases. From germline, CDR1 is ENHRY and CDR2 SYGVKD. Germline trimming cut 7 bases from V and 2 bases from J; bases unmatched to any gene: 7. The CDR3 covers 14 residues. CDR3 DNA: TGTGCCATCAAATACGGGACAGGCACCTACGAGCAGTACTTC. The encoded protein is CAIKYGTGTYEQYF.

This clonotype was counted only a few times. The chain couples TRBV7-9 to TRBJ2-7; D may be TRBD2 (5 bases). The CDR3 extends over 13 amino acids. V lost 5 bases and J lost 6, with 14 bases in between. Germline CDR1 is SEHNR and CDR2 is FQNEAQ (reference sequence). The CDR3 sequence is CASSRLDGLEQYF. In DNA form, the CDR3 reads TGTGCCAGCAGCCGCTTGGACGGACTCGAGCAGTACTTC.

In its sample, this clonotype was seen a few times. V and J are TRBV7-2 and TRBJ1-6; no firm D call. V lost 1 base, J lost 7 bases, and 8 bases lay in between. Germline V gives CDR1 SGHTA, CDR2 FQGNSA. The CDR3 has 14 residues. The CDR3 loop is CASSLGVLNSPLHF. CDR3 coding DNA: TGTGCCAGCAGCTTAGGGGTCTTAAATTCACCCCTCCACTTT.

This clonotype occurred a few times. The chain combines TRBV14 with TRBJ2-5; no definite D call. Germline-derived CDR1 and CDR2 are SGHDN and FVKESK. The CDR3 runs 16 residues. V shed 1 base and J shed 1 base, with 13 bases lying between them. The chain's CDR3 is CASSQGVRTAQETQYF. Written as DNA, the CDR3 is TGTGCCAGCAGCCAAGGAGTGAGAACGGCCCAAGAGACCCAGTACTTC.

The CDR3 DNA is TGCAGTGCTTCCGTTGGGGGGCTAAAAAACAATGAGCAGTTCTTC. Translated: CSASVGGLKNNEQFF. The chain joins TRBV20-1 to TRBJ2-1; D might be TRBD1 or TRBD2, each matching 6 bases. The CDR3 is 15 amino acids. The V end was cut by 5 bases, the J end by 5 bases, with 19 bases between. From germline, CDR1 is DFQATT and CDR2 SNEGSKA (reference sequence).

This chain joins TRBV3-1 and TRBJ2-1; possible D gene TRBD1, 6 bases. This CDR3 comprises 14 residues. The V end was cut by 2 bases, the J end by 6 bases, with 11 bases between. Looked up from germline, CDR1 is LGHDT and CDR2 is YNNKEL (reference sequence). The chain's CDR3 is CASSQTRGGNEQFF. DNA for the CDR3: TGTGCCAGCAGCCAAACCCGAGGGGGCAATGAGCAGTTCTTC.

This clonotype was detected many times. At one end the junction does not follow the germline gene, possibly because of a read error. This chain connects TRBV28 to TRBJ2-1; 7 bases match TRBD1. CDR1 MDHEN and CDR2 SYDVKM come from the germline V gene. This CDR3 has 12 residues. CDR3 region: CASSVLQGFLTF. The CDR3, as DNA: TGTGCCAGCAGTGTATTACAGGGGTTCCTCACCTTC.